This passage covers 19 T cell receptor beta chains from one sample sequenced in a study of cytomegalovirus exposure and HLA in healthy donors (dated by TCRdb to 2017 to 2019). Library method: the immunoSEQ multiplex PCR assay. For the multiplex PCR, a mixture combining 60 forward primers for TCR Vbeta segments and 13 reverse primers for TCR Jbeta segments was used. Entries here come from immuneACCESS through TCRdb and include only in-frame sequences with V and J called. Some clones fail to appear in such tables; in the studies checked, an unresolved V gene covers under half of the shortfall, and the cause of the remainder is unknown. The sample table records some 140,000 clones; 60% to 85% of these occur just once. The ten largest clones add up to 1.5% to 2% of the sample. Input material: PBMCs. The origin of the receptors is a female donor in good health and CMV-seropositive.

The chain employs TRBV2 and TRBJ2-1; a possible D gene is TRBD1 (5 bases). The CDR3 runs 15 residues. Trimming took off 2 bases at V and 0 bases at J, with 8 bases between the two ends. Germline lookup yields CDR1 SNHLY and CDR2 FYNNEI. The DNA of the CDR3 is TGTGCCAGCAGTGAACGACAGACCTCCTACAATGAGCAGTTCTTC. This encodes CASSERQTSYNEQFF.

This clone has a handful of counts. The V and J genes are TRBV6-5 and TRBJ1-4; 8 bases line up with TRBD1. This CDR3 spans 14 amino acids. Germline CDR1 reads MNHEY; CDR2 reads SVGAGI. The ends lost 5 bases at V and 6 bases at J; junction bases unmatched: 5. In DNA, the CDR3 is TGTGCCAGCAGTCACCCGGGACAGGATGAAAAACTGTTTTTT. Its translation: CASSHPGQDEKLFF.

This chain uses TRBV28 with TRBJ2-5; D is perhaps TRBD2 (5 bases). V gave up 8 bases and J gave up 5 bases, with 18 bases separating them. This CDR3 has 14 amino acids. CDR1 is MDHEN and CDR2 is SYDVKM in the germline V gene. The chain's CDR3 is CASLMTAPGETQYF. CDR3 DNA: TGTGCCAGCCTTATGACGGCTCCGGGGGAGACCCAGTACTTC.

CDR3 amino acids: CSAPESGQVEAFF. In DNA, the CDR3 is TGCAGCGCCCCCGAATCGGGACAGGTAGAAGCTTTCTTT. This chain uses TRBV29-1 with TRBJ1-1; 8 bases fit TRBD1. This CDR3 has 13 residues. The V gene's germline CDR1 is SQVTM and CDR2 ANQGSEA. J was trimmed by 8 bases and V by 7 bases; bases with no gene match: 12.

CDR3 in DNA: TGTGCCAGCAGCTTTCATAGCGGCTCAGGCTACACCTTC. Translated, it gives CASSFHSGSGYTF. The chain has TRBV7-9 and TRBJ1-2; D unclear. Trimming pared 3 bases from V and 8 bases from J, leaving 13 bases between. The CDR3 spans 13 residues. The germline V gene encodes CDR1 SEHNR and CDR2 FQNEAQ (reference sequence). Full variable domain (rest looked up from reference TRBV7-9 and TRBJ1-2): DTGVSQNPRHKITKRGQNVTFRCDPISEHNRLYWYRQTLGQGPEFLTYFQNEAQLEKSRLLSDRFSAERPKGSFSTLEIQRTEQGDSAMYLCASSFHSGSGYTFGSGTRLTVV.

Notes on this clone: Germline is not matched at one junction end, which may reflect a read error. The CDR3 here is CASTPDRGYDYTF. The CDR3 DNA reads TGTGCCAGCACCCCGGACAGGGGGTATGACTACACCTTC. The chain couples TRBV28 to TRBJ1-2, with TRBD1 matching 10 bases. The CDR3 is 13 amino acids. Germline V gene lookup returns CDR1 MDHEN and CDR2 SYDVKM.

The V gene is TRBV10-2, the J gene TRBJ2-7; 9 positions agree with TRBD1. Germline CDR1 is WSHSY and CDR2 is SAAADI. The CDR3 loop spans 13 amino acids. This chain's CDR3 is CSTGQGRPYEQYF. DNA of the CDR3: TGCTCAACGGGACAGGGTCGCCCCTACGAGCAGTACTTC.

A note on this clone: One end of the junction varies from germline; a read error may be responsible. The V and J genes are TRBV7-2 and TRBJ2-3; TRBD2 matches 13 bases. Germline CDR1 is SGHTA and CDR2 is FQGNSA. This CDR3 region has 19 residues. CDR3 coding DNA: TGTGCCAGCAGCTTAACATTAGGGACTAGCGGGACCGGCACCGATACGCAGTATTTT. Protein sequence: CASSLTLGTSGTGTDTQYF.

V and J are TRBV27 and TRBJ1-5; possibly TRBD1 for D (6 bases). Germline-derived CDR1 and CDR2 are MNHEY and SMNVEV (reference sequence). This CDR3 comprises 15 residues. V was clipped by 4 bases and J by 6 bases, with 16 bases between them. The CDR3 protein is CASSSSGAGAQPQHF. The CDR3 coding sequence is TGTGCCAGCAGTTCTTCCGGGGCGGGGGCTCAGCCCCAGCATTTT.

The chain has TRBV18 and TRBJ1-3; 8 bases fit TRBD1. Germline CDR1 reads KGHSH; CDR2 reads LQKENI. The CDR3 is made up of 17 amino acids. Trimming removed 4 bases from V and 0 bases from J; junction bases left unmatched: 8. The CDR3 loop is CASSRPGGPYSGNTIYF. The DNA for the CDR3 is TGTGCCAGCTCACGGCCAGGGGGCCCCTACTCTGGAAACACCATATATTTT.

This chain connects TRBV10-3 to TRBJ2-7, with D tentatively TRBD1 (6 bases). The CDR3 is made up of 14 amino acids. V was shortened by 5 bases and J by 0 bases, with 11 bases between the two germline ends. The V gene's germline CDR1 is ENHRY and CDR2 SYGVKD. Here the CDR3 reads CAISPTGSSYEQYF. The CDR3 DNA reads TGTGCCATCAGTCCTACAGGGTCCTCCTACGAGCAGTACTTC.

This chain links TRBV12-5 with TRBJ2-1, with 9 bases aligning to TRBD2. The CDR3 covers 14 residues. Germline assignment: CDR1 LGHNT and CDR2 FRNRAP. The V and J ends lost 7 bases and 3 bases, in that order; junction bases with no gene match: 4. DNA for the CDR3: TGTGCTAGTGCCCTAGCGGGACTCTACAATGAGCAGTTCTTC. Its protein is CASALAGLYNEQFF.

The gene calls are TRBV27 and TRBJ2-3, with TRBD1 matching 9 bases. CDR3 length equals 15 residues. Germline assignment: CDR1 MNHEY and CDR2 SMNVEV (reference sequence). Trimming took 4 bases from V and 2 from J; bases not matched to a gene: 4. The CDR3 sequence: CASSWDRALTDTQYF. The DNA for the CDR3 is TGTGCCAGCAGTTGGGACAGGGCCCTCACAGATACGCAGTATTTT.

V is TRBV5-1 and J is TRBJ2-6; 11 bases match TRBD2. V lost 2 bases and J lost 0; bases outside the gene matches: 10. CDR1 is SGHRS, CDR2 YFSETQ, per germline. This CDR3 contains 20 residues. The chain's CDR3 is CASSLKPTSGMDSGANVLTF. CDR3 DNA sequence: TGCGCCAGCAGCTTAAAACCGACTAGCGGGATGGACTCTGGGGCCAACGTCCTGACTTTC.

The chain is built from TRBV9 and TRBJ2-1; the match to TRBD1 covers 9 bases. CDR1 SGDLS and CDR2 YYNGEE come from the germline V gene. Trimming at V came to 2 bases and at J to 12 bases, leaving 6 bases not matched to a gene. The CDR3 is 13 residues long. The CDR3 nucleotides read TGTGCCAGCAGCGTCGACGGGGACAGGGCGCAGTTCTTC. Its translation is CASSVDGDRAQFF.

CDR3 bases: TGTGCCTGGAGTGAGACAGGGGCCCTCTATAATTCACCCCTCCACTTT. This encodes CAWSETGALYNSPLHF. The V and J genes are TRBV30 and TRBJ1-6, with 8 bases matching TRBD1. The CDR3 has 16 residues. The V segment lost 1 base and the J segment 3 bases; nucleotides outside the gene matches: 5. Germline CDR1 reads GTSNPN; CDR2 reads SVGIG (reference sequence).

The CDR3 DNA sequence: TGTGCCAGCAGTGAAAGAACCGGGGGTAATTCACCCCTCCACTTT. It specifies CASSERTGGNSPLHF. V usage is TRBV2 and J usage is TRBJ1-6, with a possible D match to TRBD1 (5 bases). V was shortened by 2 bases and J by 6 bases, with 11 bases between the two germline ends. The CDR3 runs 15 residues. Germline assignment: CDR1 SNHLY and CDR2 FYNNEI.

This clone was found once. The chain combines TRBV6-6 with TRBJ1-2, with D tentatively TRBD1 (5 bases). Trimming pared 5 bases from V and 6 bases from J, leaving 22 bases between. Germline CDR1 is MNHNY and CDR2 is SVGAGI (reference sequence). The CDR3 is made up of 16 amino acids. The CDR3 spells CASSKNKGQGFDGYTF. The CDR3 bases are TGTGCCAGCAGTAAGAACAAGGGGCAAGGTTTCGATGGCTACACCTTC.

This chain connects TRBV7-9 to TRBJ2-4; 7 positions agree with TRBD1. Germline V gene data show CDR1 as SEHNR and CDR2 as FQNEAQ (reference sequence). Trimming removed 6 bases from V and 6 bases from J; junction bases left unmatched: 8. The CDR3 is made up of 14 amino acids. The CDR3 sequence: CASRSTGAANIQYF. The CDR3 region has the DNA TGTGCCAGCAGATCTACAGGGGCCGCAAACATTCAGTACTTC.